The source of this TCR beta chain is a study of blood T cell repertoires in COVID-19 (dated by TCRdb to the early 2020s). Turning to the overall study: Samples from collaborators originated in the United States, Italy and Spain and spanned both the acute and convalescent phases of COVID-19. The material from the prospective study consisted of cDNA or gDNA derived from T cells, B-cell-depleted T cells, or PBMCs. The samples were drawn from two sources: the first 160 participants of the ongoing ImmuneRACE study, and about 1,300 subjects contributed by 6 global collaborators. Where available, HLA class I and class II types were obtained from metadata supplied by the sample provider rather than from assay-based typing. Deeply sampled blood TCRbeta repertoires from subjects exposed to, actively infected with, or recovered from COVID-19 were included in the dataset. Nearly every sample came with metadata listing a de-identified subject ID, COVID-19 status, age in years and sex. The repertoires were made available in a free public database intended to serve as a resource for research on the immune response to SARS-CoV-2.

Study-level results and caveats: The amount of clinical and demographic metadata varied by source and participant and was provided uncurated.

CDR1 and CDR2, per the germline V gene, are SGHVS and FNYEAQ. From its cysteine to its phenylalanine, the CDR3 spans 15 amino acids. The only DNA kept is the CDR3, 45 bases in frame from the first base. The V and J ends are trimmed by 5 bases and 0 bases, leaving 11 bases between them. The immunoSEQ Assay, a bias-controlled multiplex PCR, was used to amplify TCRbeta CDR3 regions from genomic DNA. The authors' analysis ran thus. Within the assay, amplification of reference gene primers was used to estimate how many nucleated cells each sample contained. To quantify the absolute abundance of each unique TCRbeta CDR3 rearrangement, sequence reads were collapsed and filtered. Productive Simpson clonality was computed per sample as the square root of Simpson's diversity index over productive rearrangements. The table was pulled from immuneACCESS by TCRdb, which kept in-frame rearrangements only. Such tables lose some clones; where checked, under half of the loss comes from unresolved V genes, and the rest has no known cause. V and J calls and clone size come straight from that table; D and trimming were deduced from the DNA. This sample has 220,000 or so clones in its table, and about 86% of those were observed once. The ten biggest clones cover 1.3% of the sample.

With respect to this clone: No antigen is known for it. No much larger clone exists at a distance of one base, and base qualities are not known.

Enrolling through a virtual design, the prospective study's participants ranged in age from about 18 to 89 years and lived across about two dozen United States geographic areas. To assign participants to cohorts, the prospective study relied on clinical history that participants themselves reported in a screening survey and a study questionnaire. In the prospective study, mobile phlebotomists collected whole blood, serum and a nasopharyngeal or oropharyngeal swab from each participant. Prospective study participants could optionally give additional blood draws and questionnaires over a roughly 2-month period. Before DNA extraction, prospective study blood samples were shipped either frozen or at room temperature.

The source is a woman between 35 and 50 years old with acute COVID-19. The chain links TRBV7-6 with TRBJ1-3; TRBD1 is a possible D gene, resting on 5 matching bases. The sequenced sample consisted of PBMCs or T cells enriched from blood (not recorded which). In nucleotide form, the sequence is TGTGCCAGCAGCACAAAGGACAACTCTGGAAACACCATATATTTT. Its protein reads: CASSTKDNSGNTIYF.